This section outlines one T cell receptor delta chain sequence together with its context. The protein in TCRdb stems from a much larger clone and differs at residue 11 from this DNA's translation, likely a read error; here the protein is translated from the DNA. TCRdb re-called the reads using CATT. This table holds roughly 1,500 delta-chain clones, more than 0.95% found once. The sample comes from a study of gamma-delta chains in newborns, infants, children. Study-wide background: Innate gammadelta T cells reportedly expand polyclonally right after birth, driven by microbial exposure, per the title.

CDR1 GEAIGNYY and CDR2 EKD come from the germline V gene. Trimming removed 0 bases from V and 10 bases from J, with 17 bases in between. The CDR3 totals 15 residues. This TCR was sampled from a child who was a newborn, infant or young child, either healthy, febrile or measles-vaccinated (not recorded which). The sample consisted of blood. V is TRDV2 and J is TRDJ2; D is possibly TRDD3 (6 bases). The CDR3 DNA reads as TGTGCCTGTGACACCGTGGGGGCCTCGGGACAACAACTCTTCTTT. This codes for CACDTVGASGQQLFF.